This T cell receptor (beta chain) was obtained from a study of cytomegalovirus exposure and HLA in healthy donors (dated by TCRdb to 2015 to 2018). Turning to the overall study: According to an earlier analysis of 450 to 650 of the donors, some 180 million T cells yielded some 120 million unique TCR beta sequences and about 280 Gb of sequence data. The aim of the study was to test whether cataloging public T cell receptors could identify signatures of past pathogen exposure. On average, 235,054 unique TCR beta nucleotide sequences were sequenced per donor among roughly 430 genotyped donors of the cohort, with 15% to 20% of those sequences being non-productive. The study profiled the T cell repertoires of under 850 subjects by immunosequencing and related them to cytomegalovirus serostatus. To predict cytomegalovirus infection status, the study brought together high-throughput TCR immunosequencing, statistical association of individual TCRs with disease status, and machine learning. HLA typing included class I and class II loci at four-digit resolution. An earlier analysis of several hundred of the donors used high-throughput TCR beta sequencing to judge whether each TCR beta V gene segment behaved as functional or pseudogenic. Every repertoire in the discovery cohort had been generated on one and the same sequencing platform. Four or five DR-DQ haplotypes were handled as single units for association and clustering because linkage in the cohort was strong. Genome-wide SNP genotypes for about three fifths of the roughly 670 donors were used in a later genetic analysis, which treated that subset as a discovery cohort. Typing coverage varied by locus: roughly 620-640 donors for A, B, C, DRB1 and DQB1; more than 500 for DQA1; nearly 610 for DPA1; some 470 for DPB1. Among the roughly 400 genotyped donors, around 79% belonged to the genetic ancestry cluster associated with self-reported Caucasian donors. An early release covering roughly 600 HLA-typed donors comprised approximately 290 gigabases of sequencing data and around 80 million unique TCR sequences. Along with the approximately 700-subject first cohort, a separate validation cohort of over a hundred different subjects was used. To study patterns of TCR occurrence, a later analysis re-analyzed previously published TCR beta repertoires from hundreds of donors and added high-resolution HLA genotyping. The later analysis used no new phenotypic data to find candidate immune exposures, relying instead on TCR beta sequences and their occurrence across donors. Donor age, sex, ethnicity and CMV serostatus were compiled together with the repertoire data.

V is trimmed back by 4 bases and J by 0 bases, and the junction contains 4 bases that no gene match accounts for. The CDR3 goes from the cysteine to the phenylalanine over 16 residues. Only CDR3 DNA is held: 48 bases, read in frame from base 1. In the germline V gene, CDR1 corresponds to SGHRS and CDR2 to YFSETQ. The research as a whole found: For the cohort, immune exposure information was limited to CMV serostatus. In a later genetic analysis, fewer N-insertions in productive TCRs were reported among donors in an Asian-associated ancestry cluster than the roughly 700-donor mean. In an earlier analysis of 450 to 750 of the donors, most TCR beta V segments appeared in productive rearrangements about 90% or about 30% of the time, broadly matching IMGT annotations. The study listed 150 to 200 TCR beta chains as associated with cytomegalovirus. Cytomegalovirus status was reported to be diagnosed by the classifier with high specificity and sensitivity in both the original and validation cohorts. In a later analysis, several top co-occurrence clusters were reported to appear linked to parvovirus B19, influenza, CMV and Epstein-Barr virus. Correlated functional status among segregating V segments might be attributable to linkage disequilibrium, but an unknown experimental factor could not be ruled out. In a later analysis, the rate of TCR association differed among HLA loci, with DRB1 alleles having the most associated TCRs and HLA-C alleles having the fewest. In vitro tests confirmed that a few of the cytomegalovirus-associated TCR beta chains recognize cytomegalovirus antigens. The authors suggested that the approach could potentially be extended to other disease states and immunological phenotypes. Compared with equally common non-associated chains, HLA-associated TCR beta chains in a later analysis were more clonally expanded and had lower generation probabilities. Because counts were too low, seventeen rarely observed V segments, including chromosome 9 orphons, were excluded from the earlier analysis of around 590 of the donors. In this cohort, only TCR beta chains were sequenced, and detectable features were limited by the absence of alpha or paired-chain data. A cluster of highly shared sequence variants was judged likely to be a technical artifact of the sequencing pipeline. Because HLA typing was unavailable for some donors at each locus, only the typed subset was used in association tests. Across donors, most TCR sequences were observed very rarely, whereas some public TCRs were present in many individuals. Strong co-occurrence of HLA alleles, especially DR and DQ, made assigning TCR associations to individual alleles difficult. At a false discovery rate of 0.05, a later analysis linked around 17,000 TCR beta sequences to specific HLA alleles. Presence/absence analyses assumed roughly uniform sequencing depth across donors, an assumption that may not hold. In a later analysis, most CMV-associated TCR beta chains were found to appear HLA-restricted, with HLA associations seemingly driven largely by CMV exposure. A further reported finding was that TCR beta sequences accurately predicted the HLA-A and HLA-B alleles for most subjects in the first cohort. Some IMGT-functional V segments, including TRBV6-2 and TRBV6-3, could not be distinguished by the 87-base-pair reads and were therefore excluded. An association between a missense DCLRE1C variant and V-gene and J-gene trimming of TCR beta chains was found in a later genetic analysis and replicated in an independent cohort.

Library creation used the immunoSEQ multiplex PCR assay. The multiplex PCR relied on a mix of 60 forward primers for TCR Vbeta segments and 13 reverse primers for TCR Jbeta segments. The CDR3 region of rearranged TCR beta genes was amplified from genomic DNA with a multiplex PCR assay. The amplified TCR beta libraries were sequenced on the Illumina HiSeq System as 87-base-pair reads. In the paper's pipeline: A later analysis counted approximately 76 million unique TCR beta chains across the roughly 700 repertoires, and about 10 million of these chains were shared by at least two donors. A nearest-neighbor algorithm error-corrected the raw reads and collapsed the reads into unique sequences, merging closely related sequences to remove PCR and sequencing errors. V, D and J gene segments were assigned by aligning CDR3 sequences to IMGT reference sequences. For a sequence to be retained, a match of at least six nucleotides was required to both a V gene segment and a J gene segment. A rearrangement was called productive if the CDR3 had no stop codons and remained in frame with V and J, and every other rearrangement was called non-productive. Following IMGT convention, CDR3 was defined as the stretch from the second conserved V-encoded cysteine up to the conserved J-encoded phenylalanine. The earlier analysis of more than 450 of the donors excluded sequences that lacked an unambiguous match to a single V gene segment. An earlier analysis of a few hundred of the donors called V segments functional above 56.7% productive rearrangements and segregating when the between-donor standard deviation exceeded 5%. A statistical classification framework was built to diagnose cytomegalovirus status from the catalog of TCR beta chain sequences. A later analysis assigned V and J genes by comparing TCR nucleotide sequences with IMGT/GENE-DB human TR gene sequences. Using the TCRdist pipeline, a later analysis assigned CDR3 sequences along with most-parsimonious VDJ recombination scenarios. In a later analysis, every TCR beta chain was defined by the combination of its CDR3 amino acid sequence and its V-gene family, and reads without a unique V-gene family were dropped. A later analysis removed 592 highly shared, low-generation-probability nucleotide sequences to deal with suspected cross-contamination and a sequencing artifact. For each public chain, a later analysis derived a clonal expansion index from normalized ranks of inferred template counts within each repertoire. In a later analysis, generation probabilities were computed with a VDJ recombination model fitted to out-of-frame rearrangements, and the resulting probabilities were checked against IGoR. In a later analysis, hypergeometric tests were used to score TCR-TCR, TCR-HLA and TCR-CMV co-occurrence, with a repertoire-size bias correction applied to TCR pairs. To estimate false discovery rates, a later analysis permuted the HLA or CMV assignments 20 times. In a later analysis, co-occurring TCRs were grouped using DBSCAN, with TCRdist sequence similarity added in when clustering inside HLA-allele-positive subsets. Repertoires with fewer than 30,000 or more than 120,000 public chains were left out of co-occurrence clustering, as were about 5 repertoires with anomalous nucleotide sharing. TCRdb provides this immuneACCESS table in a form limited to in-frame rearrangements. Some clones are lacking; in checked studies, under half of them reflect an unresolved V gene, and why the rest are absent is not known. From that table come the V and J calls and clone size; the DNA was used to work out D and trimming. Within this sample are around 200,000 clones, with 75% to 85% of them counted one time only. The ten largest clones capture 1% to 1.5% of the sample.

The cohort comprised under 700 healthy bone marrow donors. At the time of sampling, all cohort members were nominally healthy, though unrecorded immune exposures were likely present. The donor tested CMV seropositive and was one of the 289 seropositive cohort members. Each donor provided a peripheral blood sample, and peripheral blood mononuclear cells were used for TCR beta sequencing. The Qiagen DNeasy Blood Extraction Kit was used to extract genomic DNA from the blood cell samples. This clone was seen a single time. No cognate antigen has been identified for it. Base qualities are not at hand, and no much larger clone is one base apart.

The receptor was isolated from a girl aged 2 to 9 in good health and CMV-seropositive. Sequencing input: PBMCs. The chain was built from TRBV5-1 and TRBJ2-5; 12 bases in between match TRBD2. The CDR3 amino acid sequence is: CASSTGLAGYQETQYF. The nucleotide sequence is TGCGCCAGCAGCACCGGACTAGCGGGGTACCAAGAGACCCAGTACTTC. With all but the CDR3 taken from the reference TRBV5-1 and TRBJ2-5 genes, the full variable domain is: KAGVTQTPRYLIKTRGQQVTLSCSPISGHRSVSWYQQTPGQGLQFLFEYFSETQRNKGNFPGRFSGRQFSNSRSEMNVSTLELGDSALYLCASSTGLAGYQETQYFGPGTRLLVL.